Listed below are T cell receptor beta chains from one sample, sequenced in a study of OX40 agonist ivuxolimab in advanced cancers. Libraries were prepared by immunoSEQ multiplex PCR; TCRdb keeps only in-frame clonotypes and omits some of them. The table lists roughly 50,000 clones, about 90% of them singletons. The source material was CD4+ or CD8+ T cells sorted from blood, sampled in a trial of the OX40 agonist ivuxolimab. The source of these receptors is an adult with an advanced solid tumor such as melanoma, head and neck, liver or kidney cancer. Both conserved end residues are part of each CDR3. A D gene is named only where the DNA matches it firmly. The size field is filled for only some rows; it gives once, few, many or a size class.

abundance: .; j_gene: TRBJ2-2; d_gene: TRBD2; v_gene: TRBV6-5; CDR3nt: TGTGCCAGCAGGGTTAGCGGGACGAACACCGGGGAGCTGTTTTTT; CDR3aa: CASRVSGTNTGELFF
abundance: .; j_gene: TRBJ1-6; d_gene: .; v_gene: TRBV7-2; CDR3nt: TGTGCCAGCAGCTTAGTTTGGGACATTAATTCACCCCTCCACTTT; CDR3aa: CASSLVWDINSPLHF
abundance: .; j_gene: TRBJ2-7; d_gene: .; v_gene: TRBV4-3; CDR3nt: TGCGCCAGCAGCCAAGATGGACCAGGCTACGAGCAGTACTTC; CDR3aa: CASSQDGPGYEQYF
abundance: .; j_gene: TRBJ1-3; d_gene: TRBD1; v_gene: TRBV30; CDR3nt: TGTGCCTGGTTTTCTTATCCAGGGGGATCTGGAAACACCATATATTTT; CDR3aa: CAWFSYPGGSGNTIYF
abundance: once; j_gene: TRBJ2-1; d_gene: TRBD1; v_gene: TRBV6-5; CDR3nt: TGTGCCAGCAGTCCAGGGGGTAACAATTACAATGAGCAGTTCTTC; CDR3aa: CASSPGGNNYNEQFF
abundance: .; j_gene: TRBJ2-5; d_gene: TRBD2; v_gene: TRBV27; CDR3nt: TGTGCCAGCAGTCTACTAGCGGACCTCCAAGAGACCCAGTACTTC; CDR3aa: CASSLLADLQETQYF
abundance: few; j_gene: TRBJ1-5; d_gene: .; v_gene: TRBV9; CDR3nt: TGTGCCAGCAGCGTAGGAGGTGGGGGGCGTCCCCAGCATTTT; CDR3aa: CASSVGGGGRPQHF
abundance: .; j_gene: TRBJ1-2; d_gene: TRBD1; v_gene: TRBV14; CDR3nt: TGTGCCAGCAGCCAAGACCCCGAGACAGGGTATTATGGCTACACCTTC; CDR3aa: CASSQDPETGYYGYTF
abundance: .; j_gene: TRBJ1-5; d_gene: .; v_gene: TRBV21-1; CDR3nt: TGTGCCAGCAGCAAAGGTAGGAGGGCTCGGGATCAGCCCCAGCATTTT; CDR3aa: CASSKGRRARDQPQHF
abundance: .; j_gene: TRBJ1-6; d_gene: .; v_gene: TRBV27; CDR3nt: TGTGCCAGCAGCCAATTTCCGCTGAGCTCCTATAATTCACCCCTCCACTTT; CDR3aa: CASSQFPLSSYNSPLHF
abundance: .; j_gene: TRBJ2-6; d_gene: .; v_gene: TRBV4-1; CDR3nt: TGCGCCAGCAGCCAAGTTTTCTCTGGGGCCAACGTCCTGACTTTC; CDR3aa: CASSQVFSGANVLTF
abundance: once; j_gene: TRBJ2-2; d_gene: TRBD1; v_gene: TRBV7-3; CDR3nt: TGTGCCAGCAGCTCAGGGGGCCCCGGGGAGCTGTTTTTT; CDR3aa: CASSSGGPGELFF